Reported below is one TCR beta chain. This sample is part of a study of identical twins. In germline, CDR1 is ENHRY, CDR2 SYGVKD. The junction had 8 bases not matched to a gene; V was cut back by 0 bases and J by 4 bases. The CDR3 consists of 16 residues. Template switching introduced a universal primer site, and the cDNA bore unique molecular identifiers. TCRdb called the 5' RACE reads again in MiXCR, with one record for every CDR3 protein. Here the sample spans approximately 1.8 million distinct CDR3 sequences, 25% to 35% being singletons. The chain carries TRBV10-3 and TRBJ1-2; 7 bases fit TRBD1. The specimen was cord blood. The sequence derives from a newborn girl in good health. The CDR3 sequence: CAISESDRTGPYGYTF. The CDR3 nucleotides read TGTGCCATCAGTGAGTCGGATAGGACAGGCCCCTATGGCTACACCTTC.